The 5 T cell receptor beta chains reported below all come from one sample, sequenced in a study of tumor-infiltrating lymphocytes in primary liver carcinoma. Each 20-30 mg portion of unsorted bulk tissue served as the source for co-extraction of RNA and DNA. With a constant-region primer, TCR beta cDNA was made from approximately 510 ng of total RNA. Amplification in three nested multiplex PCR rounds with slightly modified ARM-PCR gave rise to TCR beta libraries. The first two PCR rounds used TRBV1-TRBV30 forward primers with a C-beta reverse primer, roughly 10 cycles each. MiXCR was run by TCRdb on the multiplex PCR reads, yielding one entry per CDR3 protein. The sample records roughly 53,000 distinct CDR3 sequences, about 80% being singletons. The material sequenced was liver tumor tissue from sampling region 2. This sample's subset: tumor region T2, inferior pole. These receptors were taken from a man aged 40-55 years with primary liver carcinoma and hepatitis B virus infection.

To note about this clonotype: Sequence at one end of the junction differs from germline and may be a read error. The CDR3 is CAGSGATDTQYF. The CDR3 DNA sequence: TGTGCCGGCAGTGGAGCCACAGATACGCAGTATTTT. The chain combines TRBV12-3 or TRBV12-4 with TRBJ2-3; D unresolved. CDR3 size: 12 residues.

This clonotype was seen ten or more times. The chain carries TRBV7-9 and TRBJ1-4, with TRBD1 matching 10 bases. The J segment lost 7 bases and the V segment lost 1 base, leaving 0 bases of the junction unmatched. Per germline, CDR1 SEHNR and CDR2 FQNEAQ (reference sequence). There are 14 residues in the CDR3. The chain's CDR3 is CASSLGTGGEKLFF. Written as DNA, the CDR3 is TGTGCCAGCAGCTTAGGGACAGGGGGTGAAAAACTGTTTTTT.

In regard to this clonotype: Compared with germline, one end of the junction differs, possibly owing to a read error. The CDR3 loop reads CAISQAPNTDTGELFF. The CDR3 DNA sequence: TGTGCCATCAGCCAAGCGCCGAACACCGACACCGGGGAGCTGTTTTTT. This chain links TRBV4-2 with TRBJ2-2; D is undetermined. CDR3 length: 16 amino acids. CDR1 and CDR2 from the germline V gene are LGHNA and YNFKEQ.

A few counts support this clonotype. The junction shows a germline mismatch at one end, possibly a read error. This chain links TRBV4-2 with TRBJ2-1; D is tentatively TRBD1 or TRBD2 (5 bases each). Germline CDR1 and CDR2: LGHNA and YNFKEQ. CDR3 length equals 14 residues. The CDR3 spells CASSQAGPDDEQSF. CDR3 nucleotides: TGTGCCAGCAGCCAAGCGGGACCCGACGATGAGCAGTCCTTC.

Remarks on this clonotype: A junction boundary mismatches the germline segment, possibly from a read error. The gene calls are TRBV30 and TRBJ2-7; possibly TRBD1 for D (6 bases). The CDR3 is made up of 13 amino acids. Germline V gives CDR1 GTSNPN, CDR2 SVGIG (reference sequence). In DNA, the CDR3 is TGTGCTTGGAGAGGGGGAAGTTCCTACAAGCAGTACTTC. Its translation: CAWRGGSSYKQYF.